These 17 T cell receptor beta chains were all obtained from the same sample, sequenced in a study of Graves' ophthalmopathy and Graves' hyperthyroidism. Investigators amplified TCR beta CDR3 regions from RNA transcripts. HTBI primers were used in a first-round RT-PCR, which preceded a second-round multiplex PCR. TCRdb reprocessed the multiplex PCR reads with MiXCR, giving one entry per CDR3 protein. The data hold 650,000 to 900,000 distinct CDR3 sequences, with around 40% observed a single time. The sample consisted of peripheral blood. These receptors were obtained from an adult man with Graves' ophthalmopathy.

This clonotype occurred once. Germline and junction disagree at one end, which may indicate a read error. The chain joins TRBV24-1 to TRBJ2-7; TRBD2 might be the D (6 bases). Germline V CDR1 and CDR2: KGHDR, SFDVKD. This CDR3 comprises 14 residues. CDR3 protein: CASSPHGSSYEQYF. In nucleotides, the CDR3 is TGTGCCAGCAGTCCCCACGGGAGCTCCTACGAGCAGTACTTC.

This chain connects TRBV20-1 to TRBJ2-7; tentative D call: TRBD1 (6 bases). Germline loops: CDR1 DFQATT, CDR2 SNEGSKA (reference sequence). V was cut by 4 bases and J by 6 bases, with 10 bases left in between. The CDR3 is made up of 11 amino acids. In nucleotides, the CDR3 is TGCAGTGCTAAGCCAGGGGCCGAGCAGTACTTC. Translated, it gives CSAKPGAEQYF.

This rearrangement joins TRBV6-1 to TRBJ2-5; 13 bases are shared with TRBD2. This CDR3 contains 16 residues. The V segment lost 6 bases and the J segment 4 bases; nucleotides outside the gene matches: 8. Germline V gene data show CDR1 as MNHNS and CDR2 as SASEGT. The CDR3 bases are TGTGCCAGCAGGCTAACTAGCGGGGGGGCCTCAGAGACCCAGTACTTC. This translates into CASRLTSGGASETQYF.

The rearrangement links TRBV2 to TRBJ2-6, with D unclear. Germline CDR1 is SNHLY and CDR2 is FYNNEI. This CDR3 spans 16 amino acids. V dropped 4 bases and J dropped 1 base, with 11 bases sitting between them. The CDR3 loop is CASSGPGRSGANVLTF. CDR3 DNA: TGTGCCAGCAGTGGGCCAGGCCGGTCTGGGGCCAACGTCCTGACTTTC.

This clonotype was seen ten or more times. This chain joins TRBV10-3 and TRBJ2-7; D tentatively reads TRBD1 or TRBD2 (5 bases each). The CDR3 has 15 residues. V was clipped by 5 bases and J by 1 base, with 15 bases between them. CDR1 is ENHRY, CDR2 SYGVKD, per germline. CDR3 loop: CAISHGTTQSYEQYF. CDR3 nucleotides: TGTGCCATCAGTCACGGGACGACGCAATCCTACGAGCAGTACTTC.

V usage is TRBV29-1 and J usage is TRBJ2-7; D not resolved. The better agreement between TRBJ2-1 and the DNA end casts doubt on the J call. Germline values: CDR1 SQVTM, CDR2 ANQGSEA. The CDR3 sequence is 10 residues long. CDR3 protein: CSVGSNEQFF. The CDR3 DNA reads TGCAGCGTGGGTTCAAATGAGCAGTTCTTC.

The V gene is TRBV27, the J gene TRBJ2-7; 8 nucleotides match TRBD2. The germline gives CDR1 MNHEY, CDR2 SMNVEV (reference sequence). The CDR3 is 15 amino acids. In DNA form, the CDR3 reads TGTGCTAGTGAGGACCCCAGCGGGAGCTCCTACGAGCAGTACTTC. Encoded protein: CASEDPSGSSYEQYF.

This clonotype was detected many times. The chain employs TRBV20-1 and TRBJ2-7; no reliable D call. There are 14 residues in the CDR3. The V gene lost 0 bases and the J gene lost 2 bases, with 11 bases spanning the gap. The germline V gene encodes CDR1 DFQATT and CDR2 SNEGSKA (reference sequence). CDR3 region: CSARDGADTYEQYF. CDR3 nucleotides: TGCAGTGCTAGAGATGGAGCAGATACCTACGAGCAGTACTTC.

The V gene is TRBV7-9, the J gene TRBJ2-3; D not certain. This CDR3 region has 13 residues. Germline CDR1 reads SEHNR; CDR2 reads FQNEAQ (reference sequence). V shed 1 base and J shed 4 bases, with 6 bases lying between them. The CDR3 nucleotides read TGTGCCAGCAGCTTAGATGTCTCAGATACGCAGTATTTT. This gives the protein CASSLDVSDTQYF. The entire variable domain, with the rest obtained from reference TRBV7-9 and TRBJ2-3, is as follows: DTGVSQNPRHKITKRGQNVTFRCDPISEHNRLYWYRQTLGQGPEFLTYFQNEAQLEKSRLLSDRFSAERPKGSFSTLEIQRTEQGDSAMYLCASSLDVSDTQYFGPGTRLTVL.

This clonotype was observed a few times. The chain uses TRBV20-1 and TRBJ2-7, with 7 bases that match TRBD2. The CDR3 is made up of 16 amino acids. The trim removed 1 base at V and 2 bases at J, leaving 11 bases unmatched. Per the germline V gene, CDR1 is DFQATT and CDR2 is SNEGSKA (reference sequence). The CDR3 nucleotides are TGCAGTGCTAGAGGGAAGCAGCGGGATCCTCCCTACGAGCAGTACTTC. Protein sequence: CSARGKQRDPPYEQYF.

This clonotype came up many times. This chain connects TRBV4-1 to TRBJ1-5; no firm D call. Germline-derived CDR1 and CDR2 are MGHRA and YSYEKL. This CDR3 is built from 13 residues. The V gene lost 4 bases and the J gene lost 5 bases, with 9 bases spanning the gap. CDR3 amino acids: CASSRGLDQPQHF. The CDR3 DNA reads as TGCGCCAGCAGCCGAGGTCTTGATCAGCCCCAGCATTTT.

The rearrangement links TRBV11-1 to TRBJ2-5; 8 bases agree with TRBD1. The trim removed 5 bases at V and 5 bases at J, leaving 16 bases unmatched. The CDR3 has 17 amino acids. Per the germline V gene, CDR1 is SGHAT and CDR2 is FQDESV (reference sequence). The CDR3 loop reads CASSQGWTGTTLETQYF. Written as DNA, the CDR3 is TGTGCCAGCAGCCAAGGATGGACAGGGACGACATTGGAGACCCAGTACTTC.

This clonotype showed up just once. V and J are TRBV24-1 and TRBJ1-5, with D unclear. The CDR3 consists of 14 residues. The V gene's germline CDR1 is KGHDR and CDR2 SFDVKD. Trimming shortened V by 4 bases and J by 5 bases, and 11 bases separated the two germline ends. In DNA form, the CDR3 reads TGTGCCACCAGTGACCCTCCCCCCCATCAGCCCCAGCATTTT. Its translation is CATSDPPPHQPQHF.

The rearrangement joins TRBV19 to TRBJ1-5; 12 positions agree with TRBD1. The CDR3 is 16 amino acids. Germline CDR1 is LNHDA and CDR2 is SQIVND (reference sequence). V lost 7 bases and J lost 5; bases outside the gene matches: 9. As DNA, the CDR3 is TGTGCCAGTATCCCCGGGACAGGGGGCTCGTATCAGCCCCAGCATTTT. Its protein is CASIPGTGGSYQPQHF.

This chain links TRBV5-1 with TRBJ1-2; D gene ambiguous. Looked up from germline, CDR1 is SGHRS and CDR2 is YFSETQ. CDR3 size: 11 residues. The V end was cut by 3 bases, the J end by 8 bases, with 8 bases between. The CDR3 DNA follows: TGCGCCAGCAGCTGGCCGGGCGGCTACACCTTC. Amino acid sequence: CASSWPGGYTF.

This chain joins TRBV29-1 and TRBJ2-3; D is unclear. Germline loops: CDR1 SQVTM, CDR2 ANQGSEA. CDR3 size: 12 residues. Trimming cost V 1 base and J 2 bases, with 4 bases left between them. CDR3 protein: CSVEGVTDTQYF. The CDR3 bases are TGCAGCGTTGAAGGGGTCACAGATACGCAGTATTTT.

V gene TRBV20-1 combines with J gene TRBJ1-2; 12 nucleotides match TRBD1. Trimming removed 6 bases from V and 7 bases from J; junction bases left unmatched: 6. The germline gives CDR1 DFQATT, CDR2 SNEGSKA (reference sequence). CDR3 length equals 13 residues. CDR3: CSASGQGASGYTF. CDR3 in DNA: TGCAGTGCGTCGGGACAGGGGGCGAGTGGCTACACCTTC.